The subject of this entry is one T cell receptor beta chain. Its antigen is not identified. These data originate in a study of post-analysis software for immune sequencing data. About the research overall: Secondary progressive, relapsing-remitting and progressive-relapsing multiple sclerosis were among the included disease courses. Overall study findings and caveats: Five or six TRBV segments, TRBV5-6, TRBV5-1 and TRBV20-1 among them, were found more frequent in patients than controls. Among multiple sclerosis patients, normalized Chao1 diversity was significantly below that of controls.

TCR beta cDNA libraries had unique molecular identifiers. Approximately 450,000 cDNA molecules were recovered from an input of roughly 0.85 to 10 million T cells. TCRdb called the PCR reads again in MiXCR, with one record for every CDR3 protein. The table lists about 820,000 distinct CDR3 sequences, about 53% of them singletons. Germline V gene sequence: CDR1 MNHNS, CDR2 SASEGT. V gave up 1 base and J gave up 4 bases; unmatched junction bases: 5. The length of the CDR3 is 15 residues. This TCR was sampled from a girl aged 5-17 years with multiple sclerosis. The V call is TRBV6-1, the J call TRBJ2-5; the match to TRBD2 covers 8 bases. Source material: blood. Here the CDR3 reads CASSEGSGVVETQYF. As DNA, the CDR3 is TGTGCCAGCAGTGAAGGTAGCGGGGTGGTAGAGACCCAGTACTTC.